Listed here are 5 T cell receptor beta chains from one sample, sequenced in a study of cytomegalovirus exposure and HLA in healthy donors. It was with 60 Vbeta and 13 Jbeta primers that the PCR ran. Sequenced by immunoSEQ multiplex PCR; TCRdb stores in-frame clones only, minus some. Seen here are roughly 120,000 clones, around 80% observed once, and the top ten hold 1.4% to 1.5%. The sample was PBMCs. Receptors were obtained from a woman in her late teens or twenties in good health and CMV-seronegative.

The CDR3 region is CASSLGSGEVFDEKLFF. CDR3 nucleotide sequence: TGCGCCAGCAGCCTCGGGAGCGGGGAAGTATTTGATGAAAAACTGTTTTTT. This chain connects TRBV4-1 to TRBJ1-4; D ambiguous. Germline CDR1 is MGHRA and CDR2 is YSYEKL. The CDR3 extends over 17 amino acids. Between the trimmed V and J ends, which lost 4 bases and 6 bases, there was a span of 21 bases.

This clone was found a few times. The sample carries other DNA sequences with the same CDR3. The chain joins TRBV15 to TRBJ2-5; 11 positions agree with TRBD2. Germline CDR1 and CDR2: LNHNV and YYDKDF (reference sequence). Trimming took 1 base from V and 1 from J; bases not matched to a gene: 2. This CDR3 contains 16 residues. The CDR3 DNA reads TGTGCCACCAGCAGAGGGGGGACTAGCGGCCAAGAGACCCAGTACTTC. It encodes CATSRGGTSGQETQYF.

The gene calls are TRBV2 and TRBJ1-5; TRBD1 matches 8 bases. This CDR3 region has 15 residues. Germline V lookup: CDR1 SNHLY, CDR2 FYNNEI. The V gene end was trimmed by 5 bases and the J gene end by 6 bases; junction bases not matched to a gene: 9. The CDR3 is CASSRGQGNVQPQHF. As DNA, the CDR3 is TGTGCCAGCAGTCGTGGACAGGGTAATGTTCAGCCCCAGCATTTT.

The chain is built from TRBV5-6 and TRBJ1-1; TRBD1 is a possible D gene (5 bases). This CDR3 contains 16 residues. Trimming removed 4 bases at V and 0 bases at J, with 16 bases between. Germline-derived CDR1 and CDR2 are SGHDT and YYEEEE. The CDR3 spells CASSPQGARLNTEAFF. In nucleotides, the CDR3 is TGTGCCAGCAGCCCCCAAGGGGCGAGATTGAACACTGAAGCTTTCTTT.

The chain couples TRBV25-1 to TRBJ1-5; D may be TRBD1 (5 bases). Looked up from germline, CDR1 is MGHDK and CDR2 is SYGVNS. V lost 5 bases, J lost 5 bases, and 16 bases lay in between. The CDR3 sequence is 15 residues long. CDR3 coding DNA: TGTGCCAGCAGTCCTGATCCCGGGACTCATCAGCCCCAGCATTTT. It translates to CASSPDPGTHQPQHF.